This paragraph reports one TCR beta chain. Original handling: Reference gene primer amplification yielded estimated nucleated cell counts. Using immunoSEQ multiplex PCR, the repertoire was profiled, and TCRdb retains in-frame clones only, with some absent. V, J and clone size were drawn from that table, and D and trimming were deduced from the DNA. The sample has about 49,000 clones; roughly 79% are singletons. The data were taken from a study of blood T cell repertoires in COVID-19. Looking at the study overall: Acute and convalescent COVID-19 specimens originated in the United States, Italy and Spain. Sources were T cells, B-cell-depleted T cells, or PBMCs; the material itself was cDNA or gDNA.

Enrolment of Seattle patients took place during active infection, and they were followed longitudinally. The receptor comes from a woman of 80 years or more with COVID-19, enrolled during active disease. Sequencing input: peripheral blood.

CDR3 in DNA: TGTGCCAGCAGCCCCACTGGCCGCGGGATCACAGATACGCAGTATTTT. Protein product: CASSPTGRGITDTQYF. The chain carries TRBV7-9 and TRBJ2-3; a possible D gene is TRBD2 (6 bases). The CDR3 runs to 16 residues. The germline CDR1 and CDR2 sequences are SEHNR and FQNEAQ (reference sequence). V lost 5 bases, J lost 2 bases, and 17 bases lay in between.